The rows below give T cell receptor beta chains drawn from one sample of a study of identical twins. From the 5' RACE reads, TCRdb called clonotypes with MiXCR, one entry per CDR3 protein. The sample has fewer than 650,000 distinct CDR3 sequences, around 7.5% seen once. In addition, the sample was reused for a study of yellow fever vaccine responses in identical twins.

Sequenced sample: PBMCs. These receptors were collected from a woman between 18 and 29 years old in good health. Both conserved end residues are part of each CDR3. A D gene is named only where the DNA matches it firmly. Clone size, where shown, is once, few, many, or a class for clones that have expanded.

clone size	V gene	D gene	J gene	CDR3 protein	CDR3 DNA
many	TRBV2	-	TRBJ2-7	CASSDRAYEQYF	TGTGCCAGCAGTGACAGGGCCTACGAGCAGTACTTC
few	TRBV5-1	TRBD2	TRBJ2-1	CASSSLADGYNEQFF	TGCGCCAGCAGCTCGCTAGCGGACGGCTACAATGAGCAGTTCTTC
many	TRBV5-1	-	TRBJ2-5	CASSSTPGSQETQYF	TGCGCCAGCAGCTCAACTCCGGGATCACAAGAGACCCAGTACTTC
few	TRBV12-3/TRBV12-4	-	TRBJ2-1	CASSFGSPPEQFF	TGTGCCAGCAGTTTCGGTAGCCCCCCTGAGCAGTTCTTC
-	TRBV2	-	TRBJ2-4	CACSLLVTSTIAKNIQYF	TGTGCCTGCAGCCTCCTCGTCACCTCAACGATAGCCAAAAACATTCAGTACTTC
many	TRBV28	TRBD2	TRBJ2-1	CGVGGYNEQFF	TGTGGAGTGGGGGGGTACAATGAGCAGTTCTTC
few	TRBV6-1	-	TRBJ2-4	CASSTDAPSKNIQYF	TGTGCCAGCAGCACCGATGCCCCTAGCAAAAACATTCAGTACTTC
few	TRBV2	-	TRBJ2-5	CASSEVRETQYF	TGTGCCAGCAGTGAAGTACGGGAGACCCAGTACTTC
-	TRBV7-2	-	TRBJ1-2	CATQGTLTRYTF	TGTGCCACCCAGGGGACACTAACACGCTACACCTTC
many	TRBV12-3/TRBV12-4	-	TRBJ2-7	CASSPRDGKSYEQYF	TGTGCCAGCAGCCCCCGGGACGGAAAATCCTACGAGCAGTACTTC
few	TRBV20-1	TRBD2	TRBJ2-5	CSARDGGGSPETQYF	TGCAGTGCTAGAGATGGCGGGGGGTCCCCGGAGACCCAGTACTTC
many	TRBV12-3/TRBV12-4	-	TRBJ1-2	CASSESYGYTF	TGTGCCAGCAGTGAAAGTTATGGCTACACCTTC
few	TRBV29-1	-	TRBJ2-3	CSAERWEGATDTQYF	TGCAGCGCCGAGAGATGGGAGGGGGCCACAGATACGCAGTATTTT
many	TRBV7-3	-	TRBJ2-3	CASSGWGDPGDTQYF	TGTGCCAGCAGCGGGTGGGGGGATCCTGGAGATACGCAGTATTTT
few	TRBV20-1	TRBD2	TRBJ2-2	CSATANPGLVNTGELFF	TGCAGTGCTACAGCAAACCCGGGACTAGTGAACACCGGGGAGCTGTTTTTT
-	TRBV14	-	TRBJ2-4	CAGSQGPGVGKNIQYF	TGTGCCGGCAGCCAAGGGCCCGGGGTCGGCAAAAACATTCAGTACTTC
many	TRBV2	-	TRBJ2-1	CASSVSVAYNEQFF	TGTGCCAGCAGTGTGTCGGTGGCCTACAATGAGCAGTTCTTC
few	TRBV5-8	-	TRBJ1-6	CASSLAAKEIILSPLHF	TGTGCCAGCAGCTTGGCTGCAAAAGAGATAATTCTTTCACCCCTCCACTTT
few	TRBV20-1	-	TRBJ1-5	CSASNPNQPQHF	TGCAGTGCTAGCAACCCCAATCAGCCCCAGCATTTT
-	TRBV5-1	-	TRBJ1-4	CASRLGEVSNEKLFF	TGCGCCAGCAGGTTAGGTGAAGTATCTAATGAAAAACTGTTTTTT
-	TRBV7-2	-	TRBJ2-7	CASSSREPEQYF	TGTGCCAGCAGCTCCCGGGAGCCAGAGCAGTACTTC
few	TRBV5-1	-	TRBJ1-5	CASSLHPMSNQPQHF	TGCGCCAGCAGCTTGCACCCTATGAGCAATCAGCCCCAGCATTTT
many	TRBV7-8	TRBD1	TRBJ1-2	CASSLGGQGRNYGYTF	TGTGCCAGCAGCTTAGGGGGACAGGGTCGAAACTATGGCTACACCTTC
few	TRBV14	TRBD1	TRBJ2-2	CATRTGHTGELFF	TGTGCCACCAGGACAGGGCACACCGGGGAGCTGTTTTTT
few	TRBV28	-	TRBJ2-7	CASSLLRDVPYEQYF	TGTGCCAGCAGTTTACTGCGGGATGTCCCCTACGAGCAGTACTTC
many	TRBV5-1	TRBD2	TRBJ2-7	CASSLRTSGINEQYF	TGCGCCAGCAGCCTACGGACTAGCGGGATCAACGAGCAGTACTTC
-	TRBV4-2	-	TRBJ1-5	CASSQDPSWSQPQHF	TGTGCCAGCAGCCAAGATCCTTCGTGGAGTCAGCCCCAGCATTTT
few	TRBV11-2	TRBD2	TRBJ2-1	CASSFGPQRGLAGGNEQFF	TGTGCCAGCAGCTTCGGGCCGCAGCGGGGACTAGCGGGAGGGAACGAGCAGTTCTTC
-	TRBV7-9	-	TRBJ2-1	CASSGEWVEEQFF	TGTGCCAGCAGCGGGGAATGGGTCGAAGAGCAGTTCTTC
-	TRBV28	-	TRBJ2-5	CASSLTDPWETQYF	TGTGCCAGCAGTTTGACAGACCCTTGGGAGACCCAGTACTTC
many	TRBV4-1	TRBD1	TRBJ2-3	CASSRGWDRGRADTQYF	TGCGCCAGCAGCCGAGGATGGGACAGGGGGCGCGCAGATACGCAGTATTTT
many	TRBV4-2	-	TRBJ2-3	CASSQGRRSSTDTQYF	TGTGCCAGCAGCCAAGGACGGAGGTCTAGCACAGATACGCAGTATTTT
-	TRBV18	TRBD1	TRBJ1-3	CASSPDPDRATGNTIYF	TGTGCCAGCTCACCTGACCCCGACAGGGCTACAGGAAACACCATATATTTT
many	TRBV3-1	-	TRBJ2-1	CASSQEGGGPDSYNEQFF	TGTGCCAGCAGCCAAGAAGGGGGGGGACCCGACTCCTACAATGAGCAGTTCTTC
many	TRBV24-1	-	TRBJ2-1	CATSGSIGEQFF	TGTGCCACCAGTGGAAGTATCGGTGAGCAGTTCTTC
few	TRBV28	-	TRBJ2-7	CASRPYNSYEQYF	TGTGCCAGCAGACCCTATAACTCCTACGAGCAGTACTTC
-	TRBV7-8	-	TRBJ2-3	CASQSPTDTQYF	TGTGCCAGCCAATCACCCACAGATACGCAGTATTTT
few	TRBV12-3/TRBV12-4	-	TRBJ1-1	CASSSGVRAFF	TGTGCCAGCAGTTCCGGTGTACGGGCTTTCTTT
few	TRBV27	TRBD2	TRBJ2-1	CASRTRGLAGGNTDNEQFF	TGTGCCAGCAGAACACGAGGACTAGCGGGAGGGAACACTGACAATGAGCAGTTCTTC
many	TRBV14	TRBD2	TRBJ2-1	CASSQKAKTSGSDEQFF	TGTGCCAGCAGCCAAAAGGCTAAGACTAGCGGGAGTGATGAGCAGTTCTTC
few	TRBV12-3/TRBV12-4	-	TRBJ2-7	CASSPSRTASEQYF	TGTGCCAGCAGTCCCTCCCGGACCGCTTCCGAGCAGTACTTC
many	TRBV7-3	-	TRBJ2-7	CASSRSTGEEQYF	TGTGCCAGCAGTAGGAGTACGGGGGAGGAGCAGTACTTC
-	TRBV4-1	TRBD1	TRBJ1-5	CASSLWTGGNQPQHF	TGCGCCAGCAGCCTTTGGACAGGGGGCAATCAGCCCCAGCATTTT
few	TRBV7-7	-	TRBJ2-2	CASSSQYTGELFF	TGTGCCAGCAGCTCCCAATACACCGGGGAGCTGTTTTTT
-	TRBV14	-	TRBJ1-3	CASSHSPQGSGNTIYF	TGTGCCAGCAGCCACAGCCCCCAGGGTTCTGGAAACACCATATATTTT
few	TRBV2	-	TRBJ2-2	CASSELAAELNTGELFF	TGTGCCAGCAGTGAGTTGGCCGCTGAGTTGAACACCGGGGAGCTGTTTTTT
many	TRBV29-1	-	TRBJ1-2	CSGILDYGYTF	TGCAGCGGGATTTTAGACTATGGCTACACCTTC
few	TRBV13	TRBD1	TRBJ2-3	CASSLYRDRSTDTQYF	TGTGCCAGCAGCCTCTACCGGGACAGGAGCACAGATACGCAGTATTTT
few	TRBV4-1	-	TRBJ2-7	CASSRGRGDEQYF	TGCGCCAGCAGCCGGGGCAGGGGCGACGAGCAGTACTTC
many	TRBV29-1	-	TRBJ1-3	CSAPHGNTIYF	TGCAGCGCTCCACACGGAAACACCATATATTTT
many	TRBV7-9	-	TRBJ1-5	CASSPGATPEPQHF	TGTGCCAGCAGCCCCGGGGCCACTCCGGAGCCCCAGCATTTT